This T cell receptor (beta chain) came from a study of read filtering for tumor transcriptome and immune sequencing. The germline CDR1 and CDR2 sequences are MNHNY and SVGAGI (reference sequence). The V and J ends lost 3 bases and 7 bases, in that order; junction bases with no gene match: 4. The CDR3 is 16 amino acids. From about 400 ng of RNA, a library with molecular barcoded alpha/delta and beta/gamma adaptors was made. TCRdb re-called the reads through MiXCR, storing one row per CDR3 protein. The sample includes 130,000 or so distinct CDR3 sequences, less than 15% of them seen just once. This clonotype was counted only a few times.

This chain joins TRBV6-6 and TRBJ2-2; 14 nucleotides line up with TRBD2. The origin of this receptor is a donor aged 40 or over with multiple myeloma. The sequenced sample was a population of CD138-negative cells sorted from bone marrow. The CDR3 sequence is CASSYSGTSGSGELFF. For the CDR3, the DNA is TGTGCCAGCAGTTATTCCGGGACTAGCGGGAGCGGGGAGCTGTTTTTT.